A selection of T cell receptor beta chains follows, all from one sample in a study of persistence of HIV-infected CD4 T cells. No antigen is known for these receptors. The table came from immunoSEQ multiplex PCR; TCRdb's copy has only in-frame clones and leaves some out. The table shows roughly 45,000 clones, with about 89% occurring only once. The sequencing used CD4+ T cells sorted from PBMCs after approximately 19-hour stimulation, collected from a patient who received antiretroviral therapy. The receptors come from an adult man with HIV who was CMV-seropositive. CDR3s include the opening cysteine and the closing phenylalanine or tryptophan. Each record gives: CDR3 DNA, CDR3 protein, J gene, D gene, clone size, V gene. A D gene is named only where the DNA matches it firmly. Rows give clone size only sometimes, using once, few, many, or a class for an expanded clone.

TGTGCCAGCTGCGGGAACACTGAAGCTTTCTTT CASCGNTEAFF TRBJ1-1 . . TRBV6-6
TGCGCCAGCAGTGAGTCTGCGGGGGGAGGCTACGAGCAGTACTTC CASSESAGGGYEQYF TRBJ2-7 TRBD2 . TRBV10-1
TGTGCCAGCAGCTTAATGGGGATGGGCTCTAGTCACACTGAAGCTTTCTTT CASSLMGMGSSHTEAFF TRBJ1-1 . few TRBV7-2
TGTGCCAGCAGTTTACTCGGGGGGCGTGGCTACACCTTC CASSLLGGRGYTF TRBJ1-2 . . TRBV28
TGTGCCACCAGCCCCAGACAGGGGGGCTATGGCTACACCTTC CATSPRQGGYGYTF TRBJ1-2 TRBD1 . TRBV24-1
TGTGCCAGCAGTGCTGAGGGGGGAACGTCTACGCAGTATTTT CASSAEGGTSTQYF TRBJ2-3 . . TRBV6-4
TGTGCCAGCAGTGAAGAACAGGGGAAATTCAATGAGCAGTTCTTC CASSEEQGKFNEQFF TRBJ2-1 TRBD1 . TRBV2
TGCGCCAGCAGCTTGACGGACAGAACCTACAATGAGCAGTTCTTC CASSLTDRTYNEQFF TRBJ2-1 . . TRBV5-1
TGCGCCAGCAGCTTGGCCGATCGGACGAACACTGAAGCTTTCTTT CASSLADRTNTEAFF TRBJ1-1 . . TRBV5-1
TGTGCCACCAGTGACATGACTAGCGGGGCTGTAAATGAGCAGTTCTTC CATSDMTSGAVNEQFF TRBJ2-1 TRBD2 . TRBV24-1
TGCGCCAGCAGCTTCGTAGGACTAGCCGGAGATACGCAGTATTTT CASSFVGLAGDTQYF TRBJ2-3 TRBD2 . TRBV5-1
TGTGCCAGCAGTGAGACTAGCGGGGGTCCCAATGAGCAGTTCTTC CASSETSGGPNEQFF TRBJ2-1 TRBD2 . TRBV3-1/TRBV3-2
TGTGCCAGCAGCCGGGGGGCAGGGCAGCAGCCCCAGCATTTT CASSRGAGQQPQHF TRBJ1-5 . . TRBV3-1/TRBV3-2
TGTGCAAGTCGCGTAGGGGGCTCAGCTCAGCCCCAGCATTTT CASRVGGSAQPQHF TRBJ1-5 . . TRBV12-2
TGCGCCAGCAAGGGGGTGACAGGGAGCACAGATACGCAGTATTTT CASKGVTGSTDTQYF TRBJ2-3 TRBD1 . TRBV23-1
TGTGCCAGTAGTATAGTGGGCCAGGTTAAGTCTGGGGCCAACGTCCTGACTTTC CASSIVGQVKSGANVLTF TRBJ2-6 . few TRBV19
TGTGCCAGCAGTTCGGGACAGGGGAACAATCAGCCCCAGCATTTT CASSSGQGNNQPQHF TRBJ1-5 TRBD1 . TRBV28
TGTGCCACCAGCAGAGACAGGGGGTACGGGGCCAACGTCCTGACTTTC CATSRDRGYGANVLTF TRBJ2-6 TRBD1 . TRBV15
TGTGCCAGCAGCCCCGGGACTTACCGCACAGATACGCAGTATTTT CASSPGTYRTDTQYF TRBJ2-3 . . TRBV5-4
TGTGCCAGCAGCCCTGGCTGGGGGTCCGGGGAGCTGTTTTTT CASSPGWGSGELFF TRBJ2-2 . . TRBV7-9
TGTGCCACCAGCAGAGATCCAGGTTCCTACGAGCAGTACTTC CATSRDPGSYEQYF TRBJ2-7 . . TRBV15
TGTGCCAGCAGTTTAACCCAGGGCGGTAACTATGGCTACACCTTC CASSLTQGGNYGYTF TRBJ1-2 . . TRBV28
TGTGCCAGCAGCTCGGGACTAGCGGGGGGGAGCACAGATACGCAGTATTTT CASSSGLAGGSTDTQYF TRBJ2-3 TRBD2 . TRBV5-4
TGTGCCAGCAGTGGGGACGGCTCCTACGAGCAGTACTTC CASSGDGSYEQYF TRBJ2-7 . few TRBV28
TGTGCCAGCAAGGACATCTACAATGAGCAGTTCTTC CASKDIYNEQFF TRBJ2-1 . few TRBV2
TGTGCCAGCAGTGAGACCAGACTGAATTCACCCCTCCACTTT CASSETRLNSPLHF TRBJ1-6 . . TRBV25-1
TGTGCCAGCAGCGTCGGGACAGGGCACAACGCCTACGAGCAGTACTTC CASSVGTGHNAYEQYF TRBJ2-7 TRBD1 . TRBV11-2
TGCGCCAGCAGCTTGGCCGGAACGAAGGAAAATGAGCAGTTCTTC CASSLAGTKENEQFF TRBJ2-1 . . TRBV5-1
TGTGCCAGCAGTTGGACAGGGGATCAGCCCCAGCATTTT CASSWTGDQPQHF TRBJ1-5 TRBD1 . TRBV2
TGTGCCACCAGTGATCCGGGACAGTTGGAGCCCCAGCATTTT CATSDPGQLEPQHF TRBJ1-5 TRBD1 . TRBV24-1
TGTGCCAGCAGTGAGGTACAGACAGGGCCTGAAAAACTGTTTTTT CASSEVQTGPEKLFF TRBJ1-4 TRBD1 . TRBV2
TGTGCCAGTAGTATGACAGGAGTCAATCAGCCCCAGCATTTT CASSMTGVNQPQHF TRBJ1-5 . . TRBV19
TGTGCCAGCAGTGTCGGGGGACAACGGAATGAAAAACTGTTTTTT CASSVGGQRNEKLFF TRBJ1-4 . . TRBV2
TGTGCCAGCAGTCTAACCTACCCCAATGAGCAGTTCTTC CASSLTYPNEQFF TRBJ2-1 . . TRBV28
TGTGCCAGCAGTGGCCGAGGGGGCTGGAACACTGAAGCTTTCTTT CASSGRGGWNTEAFF TRBJ1-1 TRBD1 . TRBV27
TGTGCCAGCAGCTTAACGGGCAATGAGCAGTTCTTC CASSLTGNEQFF TRBJ2-1 . once TRBV7-9
TGTGCCAGCAGTGAGAGGGGGATTGCTTTCTTT CASSERGIAFF TRBJ1-1 . . TRBV2
TGCGCCAGCAGCCAAGATCCTGAGCAGGGGTTCCACGAGCAGTACTTC CASSQDPEQGFHEQYF TRBJ2-7 . . TRBV4-1
TGTGCCAGCAGTGATATTAGGGGGGGGGCCTACGAGCAGTACTTC CASSDIRGGAYEQYF TRBJ2-7 . . TRBV25-1
TGTGCCAGCAGTGCGACCGGGACTAACTATGGCTACACCTTC CASSATGTNYGYTF TRBJ1-2 . . TRBV2
TGCGCCAGCAGCTTAACGGGACAGGGGGCTCCCGAAGCTTTCTTT CASSLTGQGAPEAFF TRBJ1-1 TRBD1 . TRBV5-1
TGTGCCAGCAGTGAAGCGCCAGGGCTTGGCTACACCTTC CASSEAPGLGYTF TRBJ1-2 . . TRBV2
TGTGCCAGCAGTTACTCGAGCTTCGGGCCCACCGGGGAGCTGTTTTTT CASSYSSFGPTGELFF TRBJ2-2 . . TRBV6-5
TGTGCCATCAGTGAAGACAGTCTAACTGAAGCTTTCTTT CAISEDSLTEAFF TRBJ1-1 . . TRBV10-3
TGCGCCAGCAGCTTGGGGGTTCCTCCAACTAATGAAAAACTGTTTTTT CASSLGVPPTNEKLFF TRBJ1-4 . . TRBV5-1
TGTGCCAGCAGTTACGCAGACAGGAACTATGGCTACACCTTC CASSYADRNYGYTF TRBJ1-2 . . TRBV6-6
TGTGCCAGCACACGACAGCTAAAGAACACTGAAGCTTTCTTT CASTRQLKNTEAFF TRBJ1-1 . . TRBV6-5
TGTGCCAGCAGTTTAGGACAGGCTAACACCGGGGAGCTGTTTTTT CASSLGQANTGELFF TRBJ2-2 TRBD1 . TRBV28
TGTGCCAGCACCCGTTCTAGCGGGGGAATTGCAGATACGCAGTATTTT CASTRSSGGIADTQYF TRBJ2-3 TRBD2 . TRBV3-1/TRBV3-2
TGTGCCAGTAGTATATTGGCGGAAAGCAATCAGCCCCAGCATTTT CASSILAESNQPQHF TRBJ1-5 . once TRBV19
TGTGCCAGCAGCTCTGGGATGAACACTGAAGCTTTCTTT CASSSGMNTEAFF TRBJ1-1 . . TRBV9
TGTGCCAGCAGCTTCAGGAGCGGGGGCACAGATACGCAGTATTTT CASSFRSGGTDTQYF TRBJ2-3 TRBD2 . TRBV7-6